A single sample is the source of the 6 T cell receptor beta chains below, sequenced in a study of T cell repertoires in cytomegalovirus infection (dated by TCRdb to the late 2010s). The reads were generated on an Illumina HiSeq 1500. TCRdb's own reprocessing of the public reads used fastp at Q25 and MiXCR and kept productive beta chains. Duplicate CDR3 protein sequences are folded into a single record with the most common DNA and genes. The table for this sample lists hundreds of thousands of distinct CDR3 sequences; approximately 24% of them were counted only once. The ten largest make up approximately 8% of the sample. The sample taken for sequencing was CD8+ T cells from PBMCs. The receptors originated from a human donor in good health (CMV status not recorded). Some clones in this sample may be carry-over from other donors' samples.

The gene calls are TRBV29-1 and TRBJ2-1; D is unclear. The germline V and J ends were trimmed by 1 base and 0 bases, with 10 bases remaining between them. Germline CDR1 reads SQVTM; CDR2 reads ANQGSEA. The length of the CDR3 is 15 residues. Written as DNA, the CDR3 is TGCAGCGTTGAAGGCTCTGGGTCCTCCTACAATGAGCAGTTCTTC. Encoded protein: CSVEGSGSSYNEQFF.

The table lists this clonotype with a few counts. The CDR3, as DNA: TGTGCCAGCAGCCTCGGGGGCGGGGGGAGATACAATGAGCAGTTCTTC. It encodes CASSLGGGGRYNEQFF. The chain recombines TRBV6-2 or TRBV6-3 with TRBJ2-1, with TRBD2 matching 8 bases. From germline, CDR1 is MNHEY and CDR2 SVGEGT. J gave up 4 bases and V 6 bases, and 11 bases lay outside the gene matches. CDR3 length: 16 amino acids.

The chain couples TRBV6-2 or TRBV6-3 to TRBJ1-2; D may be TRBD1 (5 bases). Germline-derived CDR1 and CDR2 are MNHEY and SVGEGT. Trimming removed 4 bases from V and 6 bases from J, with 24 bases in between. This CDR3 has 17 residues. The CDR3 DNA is TGTGCCAGCAGTTGGGTGGGGGGACGGATTCTTCAGAATGGCTACACCTTC. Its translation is CASSWVGGRILQNGYTF.

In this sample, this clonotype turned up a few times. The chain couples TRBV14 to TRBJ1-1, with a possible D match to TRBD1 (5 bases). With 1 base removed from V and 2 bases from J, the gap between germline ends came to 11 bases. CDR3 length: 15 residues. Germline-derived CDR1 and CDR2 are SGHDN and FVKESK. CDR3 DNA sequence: TGTGCCAGCAGCCAAGGAAGGACAACAAACACTGAAGCTTTCTTT. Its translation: CASSQGRTTNTEAFF.

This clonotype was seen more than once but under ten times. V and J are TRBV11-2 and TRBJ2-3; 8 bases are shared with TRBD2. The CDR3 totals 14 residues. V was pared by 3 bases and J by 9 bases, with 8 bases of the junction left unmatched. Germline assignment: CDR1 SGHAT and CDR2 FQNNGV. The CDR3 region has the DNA TGTGCCAGCAGCTTGAACCCGGGACTAGACACGCAGTATTTT. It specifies CASSLNPGLDTQYF.

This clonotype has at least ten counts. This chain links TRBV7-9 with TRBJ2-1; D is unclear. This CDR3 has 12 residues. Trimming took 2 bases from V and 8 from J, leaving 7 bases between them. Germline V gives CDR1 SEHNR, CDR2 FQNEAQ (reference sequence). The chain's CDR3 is CASSLKADEQFF. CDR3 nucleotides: TGTGCCAGCAGCTTAAAAGCAGATGAGCAGTTCTTC.